This entry is about one T cell receptor (beta chain). The authors carried out high-throughput sequencing of TCR beta. They applied it to CD8+ and CD4+ T cells obtained from blood. The ends were cut back, 0 bases at V and 7 bases at J, with 19 bases in the middle. The V gene's germline CDR1 is LGHDT and CDR2 YNNKEL (reference sequence). The CDR3 length is 16 residues. Random hexamers were used to reverse transcribe roughly 0.45 to 1 ug of RNA. Amplification of TCR beta CDR3 spanned 54 Vbeta and 13 Jbeta via immunoSEQ multiplex PCR. TCRdb called the immunoSEQ multiplex PCR reads again in MiXCR, with one record for every CDR3 protein. This sample has 110,000 or so distinct CDR3 sequences, with roughly 90% found just once. The data were taken from a study of CD8 T cells in Susac syndrome.

Sequences were obtained from CD8+ T cells from PBMCs. V is TRBV3-1 and J is TRBJ2-7; D is unclear. This TCR was recovered from a human donor in good health. The CDR3 DNA sequence: TGTGCCAGCAGCCAAGAGGCCCCAACTCCCTCTGGAGAGCAGTACTTC. It specifies CASSQEAPTPSGEQYF.